A single sample gave rise to the 20 T cell receptor beta chains below, sequenced in a study of T cells after yellow fever vaccination (dated by TCRdb to the late 2010s). According to the study, the label for this sample's treatment or condition signals: live attenuated yellow fever vaccine strain. Library construction relied on 5' RACE. Sequencing relied on an Illumina HiSeq 2500. TCRdb cleaned the public reads at Q25 with fastp, built clones with MiXCR and kept in-frame beta chains. One record per CDR3 amino acid sequence lists the most common genes and DNA. The sample table lists about 160,000 distinct CDR3 sequences, around 7% of them with a count of one. The biggest ten clones account for about 2.5% of the sample. The specimen comprised CD4+ T cells sorted from PBMCs, sampled around 5 days after the first yellow fever vaccination. The receptors were gathered from a man between 18 and 35 years old who received the YFV17D yellow fever vaccine.

This clonotype showed up just a few times. The rearrangement uses TRBV5-1 and TRBJ1-2, with TRBD1 as a possible D gene (5 bases). The CDR3 length is 14 residues. The V end was cut by 0 bases, the J end by 4 bases, with 10 bases between. CDR1 and CDR2 from the germline V gene are SGHRS and YFSETQ. The DNA of the CDR3 is TGCGCCAGCAGCTTGGCGCCCGACAGCTATGGCTACACCTTC. Translating it yields CASSLAPDSYGYTF.

This clonotype was seen ten or more times. The rearrangement links TRBV20-1 to TRBJ2-3; D could derive from TRBD1 or TRBD2 (5 bases each). The germline gives CDR1 DFQATT, CDR2 SNEGSKA (reference sequence). The germline V and J ends were trimmed by 5 bases and 10 bases, with 25 bases remaining between them. CDR3 length: 15 amino acids. The CDR3 DNA reads TGCAGTGCTCCCGGTTCGGGGCGGACGTTAACGCCGCAGTATTTT. This encodes CSAPGSGRTLTPQYF.

Details on this clonotype: This may come from a read error, since a much larger clone is one base off. The chain couples TRBV18 to TRBJ1-1; TRBD1 matches 10 bases. V trimming: 4 bases; J trimming: 5 bases; junction bases outside the gene matches: 10. The length of the CDR3 is 16 residues. Germline CDR1 is KGHSH and CDR2 is LQKENI. In DNA form, the CDR3 reads TGTGCCAGCTCACGTACCGGGACAGGGGAAAAAACTGAAGCTTTCTTT. Translation gives CASSRTGTGEKTEAFF. The full variable domain, completed using reference TRBV18 and TRBJ1-1, is NAGVMQNPRHLVRRRGQEARLRCSPMKGHSHVYWYRQLPEEGLKFMVYLQKENIIDESGMPKERFSAEFPKEGPSILRIQQVVRGDSAAYFCASSRTGTGEKTEAFFGQGTRLTVV.

Note on this clonotype: The junction departs from germline at one end; a sequencing error may be responsible. V usage is TRBV10-3 and J usage is TRBJ1-2, with D perhaps TRBD1 (6 bases). The CDR3 has 15 amino acids. Germline V gene sequence: CDR1 ENHRY, CDR2 SYGVKD. The CDR3 nucleotides read TGTTCCATCAGTGAGCCGTCGGGGGGCTCATATGGCTACACCTTC. It is translated as CSISEPSGGSYGYTF.

There are many counts of this clonotype. This chain uses TRBV12-3 or TRBV12-4 with TRBJ1-1; D is unclear. This CDR3 has 12 amino acids. The germline V and J ends were trimmed by 3 bases and 12 bases, with 14 bases remaining between them. CDR3 coding DNA: TGTGCCAGCAGTTTTAGTCTGGGAGGCTCTTTCTTT. Protein sequence: CASSFSLGGSFF.

This rearrangement joins TRBV9 to TRBJ2-3, with D tentatively TRBD2 (7 bases). This CDR3 is 14 amino acids long. Per germline, CDR1 SGDLS and CDR2 YYNGEE. Trimming stripped 1 base from V and 6 bases from J, with 12 bases between. The CDR3 coding sequence is TGTGCCAGCAGCGTACGGGGGGCAGGGGATACGCAGTATTTT. Translated, it gives CASSVRGAGDTQYF.

This clonotype occurred many times. The chain employs TRBV5-1 and TRBJ2-3; 7 bases match TRBD2. Trimming removed 0 bases from V and 5 bases from J; junction bases left unmatched: 9. Looked up from germline, CDR1 is SGHRS and CDR2 is YFSETQ. CDR3 length equals 16 residues. CDR3 sequence reads: CASSLAGGSTGDTQYF. The CDR3 region has the DNA TGCGCCAGCAGCTTGGCCGGGGGGTCTACGGGAGATACGCAGTATTTT.

This clonotype was seen ten or more times. This chain uses TRBV5-1 with TRBJ1-1; 8 bases fit TRBD1. J lost 5 bases, V lost 5 bases, and 8 bases had no gene match. The CDR3 runs 14 residues. Germline V gives CDR1 SGHRS, CDR2 YFSETQ. This CDR3 is CASRDRGVETEAFF. Written as DNA, the CDR3 is TGCGCCAGCAGAGACAGGGGAGTCGAGACTGAAGCTTTCTTT.

This clonotype was counted at least ten times. The chain is built from TRBV2 and TRBJ2-5; D gene uncertain. The CDR3 consists of 12 residues. V was shortened by 10 bases and J by 5 bases, with 14 bases between the two germline ends. Per the germline V gene, CDR1 is SNHLY and CDR2 is FYNNEI. Written as DNA, the CDR3 is TGTGCCACTACCTCCTCTGGTGAGACCCAGTACTTC. It codes for CATTSSGETQYF.

The sample holds a few counts of this clonotype. The rearrangement links TRBV5-4 to TRBJ2-1, with 7 bases lining up with TRBD1. This CDR3 contains 15 residues. J was trimmed by 0 bases and V by 2 bases; bases with no gene match: 2. The germline CDR1 and CDR2 sequences are SGHNT and YYREEE (reference sequence). The CDR3 DNA reads as TGTGCCAGCAGCTTTAGACAGGGCTCCTACAATGAGCAGTTCTTC. Amino acids: CASSFRQGSYNEQFF.

This clonotype was counted ten times or more. The genes are TRBV6-5 and TRBJ1-4; perhaps TRBD1 as D (6 bases). The germline gives CDR1 MNHEY, CDR2 SVGAGI. The CDR3 loop spans 13 amino acids. Trimming shortened V by 0 bases and J by 10 bases, and 9 bases separated the two germline ends. The CDR3 coding sequence is TGTGCCAGCAGTTACTCGAGCAGGGGAAAACTGTTTTTT. This gives the protein CASSYSSRGKLFF.

Many counts were recorded for this clonotype. V and J are TRBV28 and TRBJ2-7; TRBD1 aligns across 8 bases. CDR3 length: 16 residues. Trimming removed 5 bases from V and 0 bases from J; junction bases left unmatched: 9. From germline, CDR1 is MDHEN and CDR2 SYDVKM. The CDR3 protein is CASSPSQGASSYEQYV. The CDR3 bases are TGTGCCAGCAGTCCGAGCCAGGGGGCAAGCTCCTACGAGCAGTACGTC.

Many counts were recorded for this clonotype. CDR3 sequence (DNA): TGTGCCAGCACCCCGGGACAGGGGAATGAAAAACTGTTTTTT. It translates to CASTPGQGNEKLFF. The gene calls are TRBV12-3 or TRBV12-4 and TRBJ1-4; 10 nucleotides align to TRBD1. The CDR3 has 14 amino acids. V lost 7 bases, J lost 5 bases, and 4 bases stayed unmatched.

Ten or more counts support this clonotype. The chain links TRBV4-2 to TRBJ1-6; D not resolved. V gave up 0 bases and J gave up 7 bases, with 13 bases separating them. Germline V gene data show CDR1 as LGHNA and CDR2 as YNFKEQ. This CDR3 spans 16 amino acids. In nucleotides, the CDR3 is TGTGCCAGCAGCCAAGAGATGCCGGGTTCCAATTCACCCCTCCACTTT. It yields the protein CASSQEMPGSNSPLHF.

This chain joins TRBV20-1 and TRBJ2-1, with a possible D match to TRBD1 (7 bases). V was clipped by 1 base and J by 2 bases, with 24 bases between them. The CDR3 extends over 19 amino acids. Germline lookup yields CDR1 DFQATT and CDR2 SNEGSKA (reference sequence). Written as DNA, the CDR3 is TGCAGTGCTAGAGGCCCAGGGGGTGTGGGGGGCCTGACCTACAATGAGCAGTTCTTC. This sequence encodes CSARGPGGVGGLTYNEQFF.

The chain uses TRBV18 and TRBJ2-7, with a tentative D call TRBD2 (5 bases). Trimming pared 5 bases from V and 3 bases from J, leaving 11 bases between. The CDR3 length is 13 residues. Germline V gives CDR1 KGHSH, CDR2 LQKENI. The CDR3 is CASSATGLYEQYF. CDR3 nucleotides: TGTGCCAGCTCAGCTACCGGACTCTACGAGCAGTACTTC.

This clonotype was detected a few times. The genes are TRBV12-3 or TRBV12-4 and TRBJ2-1; 14 bases agree with TRBD2. CDR3 size: 16 residues. Trimming took 6 bases from V and 7 from J; bases not matched to a gene: 8. The CDR3 region has the DNA TGTGCCAGCAGCCACAGACTAGCGGGGGGGCGGAATGAGCAGTTCTTC. Translation: CASSHRLAGGRNEQFF.

The V gene is TRBV7-2, the J gene TRBJ2-5; D is perhaps TRBD1 (6 bases). CDR3 length: 14 residues. CDR1 SGHTA and CDR2 FQGNSA come from the germline V gene. Trimming left V 3 bases short and J 4 bases short, with 12 bases between. CDR3 amino acids: CASSFQSTGETQYF. CDR3 coding DNA: TGTGCCAGCAGCTTTCAGTCGACAGGAGAGACCCAGTACTTC.

This clonotype was counted a few times. The chain uses TRBV4-1 and TRBJ1-6, with no clear D. CDR3 length equals 15 residues. Germline V lookup: CDR1 MGHRA, CDR2 YSYEKL. V shed 4 bases and J shed 9 bases, with 16 bases lying between them. Here the CDR3 DNA reads TGCGCCAGCAGCCGAAACAACATCGAGAGTTCACCCCTCCACTTT. It encodes CASSRNNIESSPLHF.

This clonotype was detected a few times. The chain has TRBV18 and TRBJ1-3; 8 bases align to TRBD1. The CDR3 has 15 residues. The trim removed 0 bases at V and 2 bases at J, leaving 0 bases unmatched. Germline V CDR1 and CDR2: KGHSH, LQKENI. The DNA of the CDR3 is TGTGCCAGCTCACCACCGGACAGGGCTGGAAACACCATATATTTT. Its protein is CASSPPDRAGNTIYF.